Listed here are 19 T cell receptor beta chains from one sample, sequenced in a study of T-cell memory formation after mild COVID-19. TCRdb processed the 5' RACE reads anew with MiXCR; each CDR3 protein has one entry. Here the sample spans about 90,000 distinct CDR3 sequences, around an eighth being singletons. Sequenced sample: PBMCs or a T cell subset sorted from them (not recorded which). These receptors were collected from an adult woman who had mild COVID-19 (a few samples of this study predate the infection). Cell type and time point are not known.

This clonotype was seen just once. V and J are TRBV29-1 and TRBJ1-2; 9 bases fit TRBD1. CDR3 length: 13 residues. CDR1 and CDR2 from the germline V gene are SQVTM and ANQGSEA. The V gene end was trimmed by 7 bases and the J gene end by 5 bases; junction bases not matched to a gene: 8. CDR3 sequence: CSGGPGQGYGYTF. CDR3 DNA sequence: TGCAGCGGTGGTCCAGGACAGGGGTATGGCTACACCTTC.

There are a few counts of this clonotype. This sequence joins TRBV12-3 or TRBV12-4 and TRBJ2-5, with D possibly being TRBD1 or TRBD2 (6 bases each). Trimming left V 10 bases short and J 5 bases short, with 14 bases between. This CDR3 has 12 amino acids. The CDR3 reads CATKKGGETQYF. The CDR3 nucleotides are TGTGCCACAAAAAAAGGGGGGGAGACCCAGTACTTC.

V is TRBV7-9 and J is TRBJ2-1; 7 bases map to TRBD1. The trim removed 4 bases at V and 3 bases at J, leaving 6 bases unmatched. CDR3 length: 15 residues. Germline V gene data show CDR1 as SEHNR and CDR2 as FQNEAQ (reference sequence). CDR3 sequence (DNA): TGTGCCAGCAGCTCGCGGGCAGGGGGCTACAATGAGCAGTTCTTC. Amino acids: CASSSRAGGYNEQFF.

The rearrangement links TRBV24-1 to TRBJ2-1, with a weak D call TRBD2 (6 bases). V gave up 1 base and J gave up 8 bases, with 14 bases separating them. The CDR3 totals 15 residues. Germline V gene lookup returns CDR1 KGHDR and CDR2 SFDVKD. The CDR3 spells CATSDLGGKGDEQFF. The CDR3 DNA sequence: TGTGCCACCAGTGATTTAGGCGGGAAAGGGGATGAGCAGTTCTTC.

V gene TRBV5-8 combines with J gene TRBJ1-2; the D is unclear. Germline assignment: CDR1 SGHTS and CDR2 YDEGEE. Trimming stripped 2 bases from V and 5 bases from J, with 19 bases between. This CDR3 has 16 amino acids. The CDR3 sequence: CASSFSRTVIWYGYTF. The CDR3 bases are TGTGCCAGCAGCTTTAGTCGAACAGTTATCTGGTATGGCTACACCTTC.

There are a few counts of this clonotype. The V call is TRBV5-8, the J call TRBJ2-7; 8 bases map to TRBD1. This CDR3 contains 15 residues. The J segment lost 5 bases and the V segment lost 4 bases, leaving 11 bases of the junction unmatched. From germline, CDR1 is SGHTS and CDR2 YDEGEE. CDR3 nucleotide sequence: TGTGCCAGCAGCCTTGGGGAGCAGGGGGCTAACGAGCAGTACTTC. Its translation: CASSLGEQGANEQYF.

This clonotype was counted a few times. The chain uses TRBV6-1 and TRBJ2-7; perhaps D is TRBD1 or TRBD2 (5 bases each). Trimming cost V 1 base and J 5 bases, with 18 bases left between them. The CDR3 spans 16 residues. The germline gives CDR1 MNHNS, CDR2 SASEGT. The CDR3 loop reads CASSEGLGDGDHEQYF. The CDR3 DNA is TGTGCCAGCAGTGAAGGTTTGGGGGACGGGGATCACGAGCAGTACTTC.

This clonotype was observed at least ten times. The V gene is TRBV12-3 or TRBV12-4, the J gene TRBJ2-7, with 8 bases identical to TRBD1. Trimming cost V 8 bases and J 1 base; bases outside gene matches: 7. The CDR3 contains 14 residues. The CDR3 region is CASGATGESYEQYF. In DNA form, the CDR3 reads TGTGCCAGCGGAGCGACAGGGGAATCCTACGAGCAGTACTTC.

The rearrangement joins TRBV6-5 to TRBJ2-7; D possibly corresponds to TRBD1 (6 bases). CDR1 is MNHEY, CDR2 SVGAGI, per germline. The CDR3 spans 13 residues. V shed 4 bases and J shed 6 bases, with 13 bases lying between them. CDR3 sequence (DNA): TGTGCCAGCAGTTCAACCTACAGGGCCGAGCAGTACTTC. This gives the protein CASSSTYRAEQYF.

This clonotype was seen only a few times. V gene TRBV7-9 combines with J gene TRBJ2-7, with 7 bases aligning to TRBD1. Trimming took 5 bases from V and 1 from J; bases not matched to a gene: 11. Germline V lookup: CDR1 SEHNR, CDR2 FQNEAQ (reference sequence). This CDR3 is 16 amino acids long. CDR3 amino acids: CASSPGLTGYSYEQYF. As DNA, the CDR3 is TGTGCCAGCAGCCCCGGCCTGACAGGGTATTCCTACGAGCAGTACTTC.

This clonotype has a handful of counts. J is TRBJ2-5 and V is TRBV5-1; a weak D match, TRBD1 (6 bases). Trimming took off 5 bases at V and 2 bases at J, with 22 bases between the two ends. Germline CDR1 is SGHRS and CDR2 is YFSETQ. CDR3 length: 17 amino acids. This CDR3 reads CASRSGAVLLRQETQYF. The CDR3 DNA follows: TGCGCCAGCAGATCAGGGGCCGTATTACTGAGACAAGAGACCCAGTACTTC. The entire variable domain, with the rest obtained from reference TRBV5-1 and TRBJ2-5, is as follows: KAGVTQTPRYLIKTRGQQVTLSCSPISGHRSVSWYQQTPGQGLQFLFEYFSETQRNKGNFPGRFSGRQFSNSRSEMNVSTLELGDSALYLCASRSGAVLLRQETQYFGPGTRLLVL.

This clonotype was seen a few times. The genes are TRBV4-1 and TRBJ2-3, with 7 bases matching TRBD2. The V segment lost 4 bases and the J segment 0 bases; nucleotides outside the gene matches: 7. Germline lookup yields CDR1 MGHRA and CDR2 YSYEKL. This CDR3 has 16 amino acids. CDR3 in DNA: TGCGCCAGCAGCCTTTCAGCGGGGCCAAGCACAGATACGCAGTATTTT. Its protein product is CASSLSAGPSTDTQYF.

The chain couples TRBV4-2 to TRBJ2-3; D is unclear. Germline CDR1 reads LGHNA; CDR2 reads YNFKEQ. V was pared by 4 bases and J by 1 base, with 18 bases between. This CDR3 is 17 amino acids long. CDR3 residues: CASSPQRHGVGTDTQYF. CDR3 nucleotides: TGTGCCAGCAGCCCTCAGCGCCACGGAGTGGGCACAGATACGCAGTATTTT.

J is TRBJ1-1 and V is TRBV6-5; TRBD1 agrees at 11 bases. Germline CDR1 and CDR2: MNHEY and SVGAGI. The CDR3 length is 14 residues. Losses at the gene ends were 3 bases for V and 6 bases for J; bases not matched to a gene: 3. The CDR3 DNA sequence: TGTGCCAGCAGTTATAGGACAGGGGGCTCTGAAGCTTTCTTT. It codes for CASSYRTGGSEAFF.

This chain uses TRBV7-9 with TRBJ1-2; 7 bases fit TRBD1. Germline lookup yields CDR1 SEHNR and CDR2 FQNEAQ (reference sequence). V lost 5 bases, J lost 4 bases, and 7 bases stayed unmatched. The CDR3 sequence is 14 residues long. The CDR3 region is CASSGAGTAYGYTF. The DNA of the CDR3 is TGTGCCAGCAGCGGAGCCGGGACAGCCTATGGCTACACCTTC.

For this clonotype: Compared with germline, one end of the junction differs, possibly owing to a read error. This chain links TRBV7-8 with TRBJ2-7; D not certain. The CDR3 contains 11 residues. Germline assignment: CDR1 SGHVS and CDR2 FQNEAQ. CDR3 region: CASSLDEVPDF. The CDR3 region has the DNA TGTGCCAGCAGCTTAGACGAGGTTCCCGACTTC.

The chain employs TRBV10-3 and TRBJ2-5, with TRBD2 matching over 8 bases. CDR1 and CDR2 (germline): ENHRY, SYGVKD. V dropped 11 bases and J dropped 5; count of bases not matched to a gene: 4. There are 11 residues in the CDR3. CDR3 DNA: TGTGCCTTAAAGCGGGGGGAGACCCAGTACTTC. Residues: CALKRGETQYF.

This clonotype came up many times. The V and J genes are TRBV5-1 and TRBJ2-5; D might be TRBD2 (5 bases). The V end lost 3 bases, the J end lost 2 bases, and 8 bases lay between the germline ends. This CDR3 region has 13 residues. Germline V gene sequence: CDR1 SGHRS, CDR2 YFSETQ. The CDR3 bases are TGCGCCAGCAGCTCTGGACTGCAAGAGACCCAGTACTTC. Residues: CASSSGLQETQYF. Full variable domain (outside the CDR3, taken from reference TRBV5-1 and TRBJ2-5): KAGVTQTPRYLIKTRGQQVTLSCSPISGHRSVSWYQQTPGQGLQFLFEYFSETQRNKGNFPGRFSGRQFSNSRSEMNVSTLELGDSALYLCASSSGLQETQYFGPGTRLLVL.

The chain has TRBV20-1 and TRBJ2-1; TRBD2 aligns across 9 bases. The germline V gene encodes CDR1 DFQATT and CDR2 SNEGSKA (reference sequence). J was trimmed by 7 bases and V by 3 bases; bases with no gene match: 10. The CDR3 is 15 amino acids. This CDR3 is CSARVAGGPWNEQFF. The CDR3 DNA reads TGCAGTGCTAGGGTGGCGGGAGGGCCATGGAATGAGCAGTTCTTC.